These T cell receptor beta chains were read from a single sample in a study of blood T cell repertoires in COVID-19. Generated by immunoSEQ multiplex PCR, the TCRdb table keeps only in-frame clones and is missing some. The sample yields around 45,000 clones, 70% to 90% seen once. The specimen was peripheral blood. These receptors were taken from a man of 80 years or more with acute or convalescent COVID-19. Both conserved end residues are part of each CDR3. D genes are given only for firm matches. Clone size is stated in some rows and not others, as once, few, many or a class when expanded.

j_call | clone_size | v_call | d_call | cdr3_nt | cdr3_aa
TRBJ1-2 | NA | TRBV4-1 | NA | TGCGCCAGCAGCCAAGGGACAGCTACTAACTATGGCTACACCTTC | CASSQGTATNYGYTF
TRBJ2-7 | few | TRBV7-9 | NA | TGTGCCAGCAGCTTACTACAGAACCCCTACGAGCAGTACTTC | CASSLLQNPYEQYF
TRBJ1-2 | NA | TRBV7-3 | NA | TGTGCCAGCAGCTTCGGTTTTTCCGACTACACCTTC | CASSFGFSDYTF
TRBJ1-2 | NA | TRBV9 | NA | TGTGCCAGCAGCGTAGCTGGCGACGGGGTCTATGGCTACACCTTC | CASSVAGDGVYGYTF
TRBJ1-1 | NA | TRBV6-5 | NA | TGTGCCAGCAGTCCTCCGACGGGTTTTAACACTGAAGCTTTCTTT | CASSPPTGFNTEAFF
TRBJ2-2 | NA | TRBV5-1 | NA | TGCGCCAGCAGCTTGGACAACGCGAACACCGGGGAGCTGTTTTTT | CASSLDNANTGELFF
TRBJ1-3 | NA | TRBV11-2 | NA | TGTGCCAGCAGCTTAGAACGAGCGAACACCATATATTTT | CASSLERANTIYF
TRBJ1-1 | NA | TRBV5-1 | NA | TGCGCCAGCAGCTTGAGCGGAGGAACTGAAGCTTTCTTT | CASSLSGGTEAFF
TRBJ2-3 | once | TRBV4-1 | TRBD2 | TGCGCCAGCAGCGACCAGCGGGGGGGCCAAGGAGATACGCAGTATTTT | CASSDQRGGQGDTQYF
TRBJ1-4 | NA | TRBV3-1/TRBV3-2 | TRBD1 | TGTGCCGCGGGACAGGGAACCGCTAATGAAAAACTGTTTTTT | CAAGQGTANEKLFF
TRBJ2-7 | NA | TRBV18 | TRBD1 | TGTGCCAGCTCACCACGCCAAGGGGGCCTGGATCCCTACGAGCAGTACTTC | CASSPRQGGLDPYEQYF
TRBJ2-5 | NA | TRBV9 | NA | TGTGCCAGCAGCGTAGGTATCCAAGAGACCCAGTACTTC | CASSVGIQETQYF
TRBJ2-5 | NA | TRBV5-1 | NA | TGCGCCAGCAGCCTACAGGGTCGGGAGACCCAGTACTTC | CASSLQGRETQYF